The sequence of this T cell receptor beta chain was determined in a study of blood T cell repertoires in COVID-19 (dated by TCRdb to between 2020 and 2021). For the study in its entirety: Samples covering the acute and convalescent phases of COVID-19 were provided by collaborators in the United States, Italy and Spain. The prospective study material was composed of cDNA or gDNA derived from T cells, B-cell-depleted T cells, or PBMCs. The dataset comprised deeply sampled blood TCRbeta repertoires from subjects exposed to, actively infected with, or recovered from COVID-19. A freely available public database, intended as a resource for researchers studying the immune response to SARS-CoV-2, is where the repertoires were released. The samples were drawn from the first 160 participants of the ongoing ImmuneRACE study and from roughly 1,300 subjects provided by 6 global collaborators. Nearly every sample came with metadata listing a de-identified subject ID, COVID-19 status, age in years and sex. Where available, HLA class I and class II types were obtained from metadata supplied by the sample provider rather than from assay-based typing.

One collaborating source in Seattle enrolled patients during active infection and followed them longitudinally through the course of disease. The collaborating institutions used their own protocols to collect whole blood in K2EDTA tubes. For TCRbeta analysis, collaborators shipped samples in one of three forms: frozen whole blood, isolated PBMCs, or DNA extracted from either of those sample types. CDR1 WNHNN and CDR2 SYGVQD were looked up in the germline V gene (reference sequence). V is pruned by 9 bases and J by 3 bases, leaving 16 bases of the junction without a gene match. Including cysteine and phenylalanine, the CDR3 has 16 amino acids. CDR3 DNA is the only sequence kept; it has 48 bases, read in frame from the first base. As concerns this clone: Its antigen is unknown. No much larger clone is present one base from it, and per-base qualities are unavailable.

What the research found in general, with its limitations: Clinical and demographic metadata were provided uncurated, with the amount varying by source and participant.

TCRbeta CDR3 regions were amplified from genomic DNA by means of the immunoSEQ Assay, a bias-controlled multiplex PCR. The authors processed their data as follows. Within the assay, amplification of reference gene primers was used to estimate how many nucleated cells each sample contained. To quantify the absolute abundance of each unique TCRbeta CDR3 rearrangement, sequence reads were collapsed and filtered. For each sample, productive Simpson clonality was calculated as the square root of Simpson's diversity index across productive rearrangements. TCRdb provides this immuneACCESS table in a form limited to in-frame rearrangements. Some clones are lacking; in checked studies, under half of them reflect an unresolved V gene, and why the rest are absent is not known. That table supplies the V and J calls and clone size; D and trimming were determined from the DNA. This sample holds 350,000 to 450,000 clones; around 87% were observed only once. The ten biggest clones cover under 3% of the sample.

The source is a woman between 55 and 75 years old with COVID-19, enrolled during active disease. The chain is made from TRBV10-1 and TRBJ2-7, with 8 bases in between that match TRBD1. Sequences were obtained from peripheral blood. The DNA reads TGCGCCAGTCCTTGTTCGCTCGGACAGGGATTCTACGAGCAGTACTTC. Its protein reads: CASPCSLGQGFYEQYF.